Presented here are 11 T cell receptor beta chains from one specimen sequenced in a study of T cells in Graves' hyperthyroidism and ophthalmopathy. Authors of the study amplified TCR beta CDR3 regions from RNA transcripts. The study used the HTBI primer set for a first-round RT-PCR of the TCR CDR3. TCRdb reprocessed the multiplex PCR reads via MiXCR and lists one record per CDR3 protein. The sample holds 550,000 to 650,000 distinct CDR3 sequences, roughly 13% seen once. Sample: blood. Receptors originate from a woman aged 25 to 39 with Graves' hyperthyroidism that later progressed to Graves' ophthalmopathy.

The V and J genes are TRBV7-2 and TRBJ2-7; 9 bases are a match to TRBD2. This CDR3 is built from 15 residues. The junction had 7 bases not matched to a gene; V was cut back by 0 bases and J by 7 bases. Germline loops: CDR1 SGHTA, CDR2 FQGNSA. The CDR3 bases are TGTGCCAGCAGCTTAGCCGGGACTAGCCACACAGAGCAGTACTTC. Its protein is CASSLAGTSHTEQYF.

As to this clonotype: This sequence may be a read error, since a much larger clone differs from it by one base. V gene TRBV5-1 combines with J gene TRBJ2-6; 8 nucleotides match TRBD1. Germline values: CDR1 SGHRS, CDR2 YFSETQ. The CDR3 is 18 residues long. With 0 bases clipped from V and 2 bases from J, the junction kept 7 bases outside the gene matches. The CDR3 sequence is CASSLEAGGNPGANVLTF. CDR3 in DNA: TGCGCCAGCAGCTTGGAGGCAGGGGGCAACCCTGGGGCCAACGTCCTGACTTTC.

This clonotype was observed a few times. The CDR3 reads CASSLPTGVYGYTF. For the CDR3, the DNA is TGTGCCAGCAGTCTCCCGACAGGCGTCTATGGCTACACCTTC. The chain employs TRBV28 and TRBJ1-2, with a possible D match to TRBD1 (6 bases). V shed 5 bases and J shed 4 bases, with 14 bases lying between them. CDR1 and CDR2 (germline): MDHEN, SYDVKM. The CDR3 is 14 residues long.

This clonotype was observed at least ten times. The chain joins TRBV15 to TRBJ2-5; either TRBD1 or TRBD2 may fit D (5 bases each). The V gene's germline CDR1 is LNHNV and CDR2 YYDKDF (reference sequence). Deletions cut 2 bases from V and 5 bases from J, with 15 bases between. This CDR3 contains 15 residues. The CDR3: CATSRTPVGAETQYF. CDR3 DNA sequence: TGTGCCACCAGCAGAACCCCGGTCGGGGCTGAGACCCAGTACTTC.

In this sample, this clonotype turned up a few times. The V call is TRBV5-6, the J call TRBJ2-1; 8 nucleotides line up with TRBD2. The CDR3 is 15 residues long. Germline-derived CDR1 and CDR2 are SGHDT and YYEEEE. Trimming took 1 base from V and 4 from J; bases not matched to a gene: 4. The CDR3 DNA follows: TGTGCCAGCAGCTTGATTGCTAGCGGGTACAATGAGCAGTTCTTC. Protein sequence: CASSLIASGYNEQFF. Drawing the rest from reference TRBV5-6 and TRBJ2-1, the complete variable domain is DAGVTQSPTHLIKTRGQQVTLRCSPKSGHDTVSWYQQALGQGPQFIFQYYEEEERQRGNFPDRFSGHQFPNYSSELNVNALLLGDSALYLCASSLIASGYNEQFFGPGTRLTVL.

This clonotype was picked up a small number of times. V usage is TRBV24-1 and J usage is TRBJ2-1; a weak D match, TRBD1 (5 bases). V was cut by 7 bases and J by 0 bases, with 9 bases left in between. Germline CDR1 reads KGHDR; CDR2 reads SFDVKD. The length of the CDR3 is 14 residues. The chain's CDR3 is CATSWGGSYNEQFF. In DNA form, the CDR3 reads TGTGCCACCAGCTGGGGCGGCTCCTACAATGAGCAGTTCTTC.

This clonotype showed up just a few times. This chain links TRBV3-1 with TRBJ2-7, with D uncertain. The V and J ends lost 2 bases and 2 bases respectively, with 10 bases between them. CDR1 LGHDT and CDR2 YNNKEL come from the germline V gene (reference sequence). The CDR3 has 14 amino acids. CDR3 nucleotide sequence: TGTGCCAGCAGCCAAACAAACAGAGCCTACGAGCAGTACTTC. It yields the protein CASSQTNRAYEQYF.

In its sample, this clonotype was seen many times. V is TRBV30 and J is TRBJ1-5; 8 nucleotides match TRBD1. With V trimmed by 1 base and J by 0 bases, 11 bases remained unmatched. Germline CDR1 and CDR2: GTSNPN and SVGIG (reference sequence). This CDR3 is 18 amino acids long. The CDR3 DNA reads as TGTGCCTGGAGTGGAGACCGGACAGGGCGTTATAGCAATCAGCCCCAGCATTTT. This encodes CAWSGDRTGRYSNQPQHF.

This chain links TRBV6-1 with TRBJ2-3; TRBD1 is a possible D gene (6 bases). Trimming shortened V by 3 bases and J by 3 bases, and 13 bases separated the two germline ends. This CDR3 is built from 15 residues. Germline V gives CDR1 MNHNS, CDR2 SASEGT. The CDR3, as DNA: TGTGCCAGCAGTGATGTCACAGGGACGACAGATACGCAGTATTTT. It specifies CASSDVTGTTDTQYF.

This chain joins TRBV19 and TRBJ2-5; no definite D call. CDR1 LNHDA and CDR2 SQIVND come from the germline V gene (reference sequence). The CDR3 has 8 amino acids. Deletions cut 11 bases from V and 4 bases from J, with 2 bases between. Here the CDR3 reads CARETQYF. In DNA, the CDR3 is TGTGCCCGAGAGACCCAGTACTTC.

This clonotype was picked up many times. The chain uses TRBV6-2 or TRBV6-3 and TRBJ2-7; D uncertain. The CDR3 runs 13 residues. Germline CDR1 is MNHEY and CDR2 is SVGEGT. V lost 2 bases to trimming and J lost 2 bases, with 7 bases between them. CDR3 in amino acids: CASSYGGPYEQYF. The CDR3 DNA sequence: TGTGCCAGCAGTTACGGCGGTCCCTACGAGCAGTACTTC.